These 22 T cell receptor beta chains were sequenced from one sample in a study of blood T cell repertoires in COVID-19. Clones were read by immunoSEQ multiplex PCR, and TCRdb kept only the in-frame ones, dropping some. The sample records more than 200,000 clones, over 65% being singletons. Sample: peripheral blood. Source of these receptors: a woman in her 70s with active or convalescent COVID-19.

The chain is built from TRBV29-1 and TRBJ2-1; D is undetermined. V gave up 0 bases and J gave up 8 bases, with 8 bases separating them. Germline V gene data show CDR1 as SQVTM and CDR2 as ANQGSEA. The CDR3 covers 12 residues. The CDR3 DNA sequence: TGCAGCGTTGAAGAGTTACGCGATGAGCAGTTCTTC. This translates into CSVEELRDEQFF.

The genes are TRBV7-8 and TRBJ2-7; TRBD2 matches 12 bases. Germline V gives CDR1 SGHVS, CDR2 FQNEAQ. The CDR3 totals 16 residues. Germline trimming cut 1 base from V and 4 bases from J; bases unmatched to any gene: 5. CDR3 sequence (DNA): TGTGCCAGCAGCTTAGAGGCTAGCGGGGGGGTATACGAGCAGTACTTC. It specifies CASSLEASGGVYEQYF.

Comment on this clone: The same CDR3 arises from other DNA sequences in this sample as well. The rearrangement links TRBV6-5 to TRBJ1-6, with 11 bases that match TRBD1. Germline V gives CDR1 MNHEY, CDR2 SVGAGI. Trimming at V came to 0 bases and at J to 9 bases, leaving 1 base not matched to a gene. The length of the CDR3 is 15 residues. The CDR3 nucleotides read TGTGCCAGCAGTTACTCGGGACAGGGGGGTTCACCCCTCCACTTT. It encodes CASSYSGQGGSPLHF.

The V call is TRBV6-5, the J call TRBJ1-1; the match to TRBD1 covers 7 bases. This CDR3 spans 14 amino acids. J lost 4 bases, V lost 5 bases, and 7 bases had no gene match. Looked up from germline, CDR1 is MNHEY and CDR2 is SVGAGI. CDR3 sequence reads: CASSNDRASTEAFF. For the CDR3, the DNA is TGTGCCAGCAGTAACGACAGGGCGAGCACTGAAGCTTTCTTT.

The rearrangement joins TRBV11-2 to TRBJ2-2, with 9 bases aligning to TRBD1. Germline V CDR1 and CDR2: SGHAT, FQNNGV. V dropped 11 bases and J dropped 5; count of bases not matched to a gene: 12. This CDR3 spans 15 amino acids. Here the CDR3 DNA reads TGTGCCTCCTCCGTACAGGGGGCGACGACCGGGGAGCTGTTTTTT. This encodes CASSVQGATTGELFF.

Points on this clone: Germline is not matched at one junction end, which may reflect a read error. The rearrangement joins TRBV3-1 (or the pseudogene TRBV3-2) to TRBJ1-2; 7 nucleotides align to TRBD1. The CDR3 sequence is 15 residues long. Germline V gene lookup returns CDR1 LGHDT and CDR2 YNNKEL (reference sequence). Written as DNA, the CDR3 is TGTGCCAGCACCCAATCAGGGGGAGTATGGTATGGCTACACCTTC. Translated: CASTQSGGVWYGYTF.

V and J are TRBV12-5 and TRBJ1-5; weak D call: TRBD1 (5 bases). Germline CDR1 reads LGHNT; CDR2 reads FRNRAP. CDR3 length equals 14 residues. V lost 3 bases and J lost 7, with 13 bases in between. Here the CDR3 DNA reads TGTGCTAGTGGTTTTGGGGGGTTTGAACAGCCCCAGCATTTT. This sequence encodes CASGFGGFEQPQHF.

The rearrangement uses TRBV2 and TRBJ1-2, with 8 bases aligning to TRBD1. CDR1 is SNHLY, CDR2 FYNNEI, per germline. The CDR3 contains 14 residues. V lost 3 bases and J lost 7; bases outside the gene matches: 7. The CDR3 sequence: CASSDRTGLSGYTF. For the CDR3, the DNA is TGTGCCAGCAGTGACAGGACAGGGTTGTCTGGCTACACCTTC.

The chain has TRBV2 and TRBJ1-1; the D is unclear. The CDR3 runs to 10 residues. V lost 2 bases and J lost 11, with 6 bases in between. Germline CDR1 reads SNHLY; CDR2 reads FYNNEI. The CDR3 DNA is TGTGCCAGCAGTGAATGGCAGGCTTTCTTT. Translated: CASSEWQAFF.

The chain has TRBV18 and TRBJ2-7, with 8 bases that match TRBD1. J was trimmed by 1 base and V by 5 bases; bases with no gene match: 4. The CDR3 length is 14 residues. The germline V gene encodes CDR1 KGHSH and CDR2 LQKENI. CDR3 DNA: TGTGCCAGCTCAGGTGGGACAGGTTCCTACGAGCAGTACTTC. Amino acid sequence: CASSGGTGSYEQYF.

This rearrangement joins TRBV6-2 or TRBV6-3 to TRBJ1-4; D is uncertain. The germline gives CDR1 MNHEY, CDR2 SVGEGT. This CDR3 region has 16 residues. The V end was cut by 6 bases, the J end by 5 bases, with 19 bases between. CDR3 sequence (DNA): TGTGCCAGCAGCACATCTTCGACACGCCCGAATGAAAAACTGTTTTTT. Protein product: CASSTSSTRPNEKLFF.

V and J are TRBV28 and TRBJ1-6; D not resolved. The CDR3 totals 13 residues. V shed 5 bases and J shed 6 bases, with 8 bases lying between them. The germline gives CDR1 MDHEN, CDR2 SYDVKM. CDR3 protein: CASSPRFNSPLHF. CDR3 DNA sequence: TGTGCCAGCAGTCCCCGGTTTAATTCACCCCTCCACTTT.

The chain has TRBV3-1 (or the pseudogene TRBV3-2) and TRBJ2-5; D is possibly TRBD2 (5 bases). V shed 1 base and J shed 5 bases, with 14 bases lying between them. The CDR3 covers 15 residues. Germline V gene sequence: CDR1 LGHDT, CDR2 YNNKEL (reference sequence). CDR3 sequence reads: CASSQVAGLQETQYF. In DNA, the CDR3 is TGTGCCAGCAGCCAAGTCGCGGGCCTACAGGAGACCCAGTACTTC.

The rearrangement links TRBV5-1 to TRBJ2-3, with 9 positions matching TRBD2. The CDR3 is 17 amino acids. The ends lost 2 bases at V and 1 base at J; junction bases unmatched: 8. The V gene's germline CDR1 is SGHRS and CDR2 YFSETQ. The CDR3 loop reads CASSLNGRTSGTDTQYF. CDR3 sequence (DNA): TGCGCCAGCAGCTTAAACGGCCGGACTAGCGGCACAGATACGCAGTATTTT. The whole variable domain, remainder taken from reference TRBV5-1 and TRBJ2-3, is KAGVTQTPRYLIKTRGQQVTLSCSPISGHRSVSWYQQTPGQGLQFLFEYFSETQRNKGNFPGRFSGRQFSNSRSEMNVSTLELGDSALYLCASSLNGRTSGTDTQYFGPGTRLTVL.

The chain uses TRBV10-3 and TRBJ2-5, with a weak D call TRBD1 (6 bases). This CDR3 has 14 amino acids. In germline, CDR1 is ENHRY, CDR2 SYGVKD. Trimming took 0 bases from V and 4 from J, leaving 9 bases between them. The CDR3 nucleotides read TGTGCCATCAGTGAGTCGACAGGTAGAGAGACCCAGTACTTC. Protein: CAISESTGRETQYF.

This clone was counted a single time. The rearrangement joins TRBV27 to TRBJ1-2; TRBD1 matches 9 bases. This CDR3 is built from 13 residues. Germline V gene data show CDR1 as MNHEY and CDR2 as SMNVEV (reference sequence). The junction had 3 bases not matched to a gene; V was cut back by 2 bases and J by 8 bases. The CDR3 sequence is CASSLDRGFGYTF. CDR3 sequence (DNA): TGTGCCAGCAGTTTAGACAGGGGGTTCGGCTACACCTTC.

The table lists this clone with a few counts. The chain joins TRBV10-1 to TRBJ2-7; D is ambiguous. The length of the CDR3 is 13 residues. Trimming took off 3 bases at V and 2 bases at J, with 8 bases between the two ends. Looked up from germline, CDR1 is WNHNN and CDR2 is SYGVQD (reference sequence). The CDR3: CASSDHSPYEQYF. The CDR3 bases are TGCGCCAGCAGTGACCACAGCCCCTACGAGCAGTACTTC.

This chain joins TRBV4-1 and TRBJ2-1; tentatively, D is TRBD2 (6 bases). Trimming cost V 2 bases and J 8 bases, with 22 bases left between them. The CDR3 loop spans 17 amino acids. Per germline, CDR1 MGHRA and CDR2 YSYEKL. The CDR3 reads CASSQRPGASFTDEQFF. DNA of the CDR3: TGCGCCAGCAGCCAACGTCCGGGAGCCTCCTTCACAGATGAGCAGTTCTTC.

The chain couples TRBV9 to TRBJ2-5; D possibly corresponds to TRBD2 (5 bases). V dropped 4 bases and J dropped 2 bases, with 6 bases sitting between them. The CDR3 covers 12 residues. Germline assignment: CDR1 SGDLS and CDR2 YYNGEE. CDR3 sequence reads: CASSPGQETQYF. The DNA of the CDR3 is TGTGCCAGCAGCCCGGGGCAAGAGACCCAGTACTTC.

The V gene is TRBV5-6, the J gene TRBJ2-3, with 13 nucleotides matching TRBD2. From germline, CDR1 is SGHDT and CDR2 YYEEEE. The V segment lost 5 bases and the J segment 3 bases; nucleotides outside the gene matches: 6. This CDR3 is built from 16 residues. The DNA of the CDR3 is TGTGCCAGCAGTTCGGGACTAGCGGGGACAACAGATACGCAGTATTTT. Translated: CASSSGLAGTTDTQYF.

The chain combines TRBV2 with TRBJ2-5; 9 nucleotides match TRBD1. Trimming cost V 8 bases and J 1 base; bases outside gene matches: 2. This CDR3 comprises 13 residues. CDR1 SNHLY and CDR2 FYNNEI come from the germline V gene. The CDR3 sequence: CASGDRVQETQYF. The CDR3 DNA follows: TGTGCCAGCGGGGACAGGGTCCAAGAGACCCAGTACTTC.

This sequence joins TRBV18 and TRBJ2-7, with TRBD1 as a possible D gene (5 bases). Germline loops: CDR1 KGHSH, CDR2 LQKENI. The CDR3 runs 13 residues. Between the trimmed V and J ends, which lost 0 bases and 4 bases, there was a span of 7 bases. The DNA of the CDR3 is TGTGCCAGCTCACCACCGAACAGGTACGAGCAGTACTTC. It translates to CASSPPNRYEQYF.